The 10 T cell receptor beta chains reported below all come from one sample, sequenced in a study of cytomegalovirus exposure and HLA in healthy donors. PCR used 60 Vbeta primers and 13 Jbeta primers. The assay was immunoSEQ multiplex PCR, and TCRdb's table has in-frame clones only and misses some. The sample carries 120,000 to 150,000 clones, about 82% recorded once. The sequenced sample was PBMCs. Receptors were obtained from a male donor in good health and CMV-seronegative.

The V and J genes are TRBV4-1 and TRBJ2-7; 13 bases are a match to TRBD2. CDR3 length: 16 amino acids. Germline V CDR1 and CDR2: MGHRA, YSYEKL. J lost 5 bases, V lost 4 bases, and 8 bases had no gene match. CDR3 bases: TGCGCCAGCAGCCGTGGACTAGCGGGAGATCATCACGAGCAGTACTTC. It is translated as CASSRGLAGDHHEQYF.

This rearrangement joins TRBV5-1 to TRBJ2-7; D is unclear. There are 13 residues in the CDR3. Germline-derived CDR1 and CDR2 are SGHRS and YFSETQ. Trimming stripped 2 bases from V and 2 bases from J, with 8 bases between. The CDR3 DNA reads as TGCGCCAGCAGCTTTGAGTATCCCTACGAGCAGTACTTC. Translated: CASSFEYPYEQYF.

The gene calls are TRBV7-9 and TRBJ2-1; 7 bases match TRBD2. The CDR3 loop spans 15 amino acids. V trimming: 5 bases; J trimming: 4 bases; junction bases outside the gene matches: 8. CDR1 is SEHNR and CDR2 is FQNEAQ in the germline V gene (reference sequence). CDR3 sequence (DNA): TGTGCCAGCAGCGGGAGGCAGGGACTATACAATGAGCAGTTCTTC. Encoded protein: CASSGRQGLYNEQFF. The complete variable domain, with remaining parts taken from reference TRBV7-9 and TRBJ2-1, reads DTGVSQNPRHKITKRGQNVTFRCDPISEHNRLYWYRQTLGQGPEFLTYFQNEAQLEKSRLLSDRFSAERPKGSFSTLEIQRTEQGDSAMYLCASSGRQGLYNEQFFGPGTRLTVL.

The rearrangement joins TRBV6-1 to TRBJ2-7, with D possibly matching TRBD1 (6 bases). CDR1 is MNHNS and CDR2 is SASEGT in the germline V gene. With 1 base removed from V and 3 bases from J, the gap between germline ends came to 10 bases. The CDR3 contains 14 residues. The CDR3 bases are TGTGCCAGCAGTGAAGGGGGACACCTCTACGAGCAGTACTTC. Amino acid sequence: CASSEGGHLYEQYF.

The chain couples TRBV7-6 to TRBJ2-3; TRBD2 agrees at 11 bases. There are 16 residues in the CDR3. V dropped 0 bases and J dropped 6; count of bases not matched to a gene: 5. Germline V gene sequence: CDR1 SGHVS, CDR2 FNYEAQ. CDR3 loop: CASSLARASGRDTQYF. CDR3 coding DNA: TGTGCCAGCAGCTTAGCGAGGGCTAGCGGGAGGGATACGCAGTATTTT.

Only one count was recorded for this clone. The CDR3 sequence: CAWSVAGSREQYF. The CDR3 DNA follows: TGTGCCTGGAGTGTGGCCGGGAGCAGGGAGCAGTACTTC. The chain employs TRBV30 and TRBJ2-7; TRBD2 is a possible D gene (6 bases). Trimming cost V 0 bases and J 7 bases, with 13 bases left between them. This CDR3 region has 13 residues. Germline values: CDR1 GTSNPN, CDR2 SVGIG (reference sequence). Full variable domain (remainder filled in from reference TRBV30 and TRBJ2-7): SQTIHQWPATLVQPVGSPLSLECTVEGTSNPNLYWYRQAAGRGLQLLFYSVGIGQISSEVPQNLSASRPQDRQFILSSKKLLLSDSGFYLCAWSVAGSREQYFGPGTRLTVT.

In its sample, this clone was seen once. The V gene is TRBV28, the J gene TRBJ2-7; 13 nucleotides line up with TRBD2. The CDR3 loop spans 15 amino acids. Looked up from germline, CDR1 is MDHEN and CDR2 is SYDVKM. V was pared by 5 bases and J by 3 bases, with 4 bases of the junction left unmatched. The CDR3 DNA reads TGTGCCAGCAGTCAGGGACTAGCGGGGAACTACGAGCAGTACTTC. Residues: CASSQGLAGNYEQYF. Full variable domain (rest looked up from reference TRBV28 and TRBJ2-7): DVKVTQSSRYLVKRTGEKVFLECVQDMDHENMFWYRQDPGLGLRLIYFSYDVKMKEKGDIPEGYSVSREKKERFSLILESASTNQTSMYLCASSQGLAGNYEQYFGPGTRLTVT.

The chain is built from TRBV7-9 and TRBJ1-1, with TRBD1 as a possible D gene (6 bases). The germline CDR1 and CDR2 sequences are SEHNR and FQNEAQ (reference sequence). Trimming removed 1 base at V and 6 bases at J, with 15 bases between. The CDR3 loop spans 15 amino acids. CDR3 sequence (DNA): TGTGCCAGCAGCTTAGTCGTACAGGGTAACCCTGAAGCTTTCTTT. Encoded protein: CASSLVVQGNPEAFF.

Here the CDR3 reads CASSLYPLPYEQYF. CDR3 nucleotides: TGTGCCAGCAGTTTATATCCCCTCCCCTACGAGCAGTACTTC. The chain joins TRBV27 to TRBJ2-7, with no clear D. Trimming removed 1 base from V and 2 bases from J, with 9 bases in between. This CDR3 has 14 amino acids. Germline CDR1 MNHEY, CDR2 SMNVEV (reference sequence).

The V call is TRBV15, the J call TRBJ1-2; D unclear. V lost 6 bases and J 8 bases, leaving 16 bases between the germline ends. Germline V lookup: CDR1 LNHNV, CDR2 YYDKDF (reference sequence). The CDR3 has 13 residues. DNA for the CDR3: TGTGCCACCAGTACCCGGGATCTTAACGGCTACACCTTC. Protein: CATSTRDLNGYTF.